This is a list of T cell receptor beta chains from one sample in a study of T cell changes during pregnancy in multiple sclerosis. Data came from immunoSEQ multiplex PCR; TCRdb stores just in-frame clones and leaves some out. The top ten hold around 1.6% of the sample, which has nearly 110,000 clones, about 90% seen once. Specimen: peripheral blood, collected before pregnancy. Every receptor here comes from a female donor with multiple sclerosis, enrolled in a pregnancy study. Both conserved end residues are part of each CDR3. Each record gives: D gene, J gene, clone size, V gene, CDR3 DNA, CDR3 protein. The D gene is left open where the match is weak. For some rows the clone size is stated as once, few or many, or as a class when expanded; others skip it.

>TRBD1|TRBJ2-3|NA|TRBV18
TGTGCCAGCTCACTGGGACAGGGAAGAACAGATACGCAGTATTTT
CASSLGQGRTDTQYF
>NA|TRBJ2-1|NA|TRBV25-1
TGTGCCAGCAGTGAAATCGGTGAGCAGTTCTTC
CASSEIGEQFF
>TRBD2|TRBJ2-5|NA|TRBV6-6
TGTGCCAGCAGCCGAAGCGGGAGGGTTCAAGAGACCCAGTACTTC
CASSRSGRVQETQYF
>TRBD1|TRBJ1-5|NA|TRBV18
TGTGCCAGCTCACCAGGTAGGGGGCCTCAGCCCCAGCATTTT
CASSPGRGPQPQHF
>NA|TRBJ2-2|NA|TRBV29-1
TGCAGCGTTAAGACGGATCCCCTAAACACCGGGGAGCTGCTTTTT
CSVKTDPLNTGELLF
>TRBD1|TRBJ2-7|NA|TRBV5-1
TGTGCCAGCAGCAATAAGGGGGCGGGTTCCTACGAGCAGTACTTC
CASSNKGAGSYEQYF
>NA|TRBJ2-2|NA|TRBV15
TGTGCCACCAGTACCGGGACAACGAACACCGGGGAGCTGTTTTTT
CATSTGTTNTGELFF
>NA|TRBJ1-5|NA|TRBV7-2
TGTGCCAGCAGCTTAGGACTCGCGGAGAATCAGCCCCAGCATTTT
CASSLGLAENQPQHF
>NA|TRBJ1-2|NA|TRBV25-1
TGTGCCAGCAGTGACTCCGGGACACTCGGATATGGCTACACCTTC
CASSDSGTLGYGYTF
>NA|TRBJ2-7|NA|TRBV27
TGTGCCAGCAGCTCAGGGGCGACGGGCGAGCAGTACTTC
CASSSGATGEQYF
>TRBD2|TRBJ2-4|NA|TRBV6-5
TGTGCCAGCAGAAAACTAGCGGGAGATAATAACATTCAGTACTTC
CASRKLAGDNNIQYF
>TRBD2|TRBJ2-3|NA|TRBV27
TGTGCCAGCAGTTTTGAGGGGCTAGCGGGGGGCCTTAGCACAGATACGCAGTATTTT
CASSFEGLAGGLSTDTQYF
>NA|TRBJ1-4|NA|TRBV19
TGTGCCAGTAGTGCTAAGAATCCGGGACTGGAACTGTTTTTT
CASSAKNPGLELFF
>TRBD2|TRBJ2-7|NA|TRBV2
TGTGCCAGCAGTGAAACGACTAGCGGGAGTTACGAGCAGTACTTC
CASSETTSGSYEQYF
>TRBD1|TRBJ2-5|NA|TRBV5-1
TGCGCCAGCAGCTTGGGGACAGGAGAGACCCAGTACTTC
CASSLGTGETQYF
>TRBD2|TRBJ2-1|NA|TRBV25-1
TGTGCCAGCACTCCCGACTGGGCGGGGGGTCAATGGGCAGTGTTCTTC
CASTPDWAGGQWAVFF
>TRBD1|TRBJ2-7|NA|TRBV9
TGTGCCAGCAGCGCCCGACAGGGGGGCGACGAGCAGTACTTC
CASSARQGGDEQYF
>TRBD1|TRBJ1-3|NA|TRBV10-3
TGTGCCATGACCGACAGGGGAGCCCTTGGAAACACCATATATTTT
CAMTDRGALGNTIYF
>NA|TRBJ1-1|NA|TRBV7-6
TGTGCCAGCAGCTTAGGGGGTAGCCAGGGAAGGACTGAAGCTTTCTTT
CASSLGGSQGRTEAFF
>NA|TRBJ2-1|NA|TRBV18
TGTGCCAGCTCAACTACAGGGGGGGTCGGCAATGAGCAGTTCTTC
CASSTTGGVGNEQFF
>TRBD1|TRBJ1-4|NA|TRBV23-1
TGCGCCAGCAGGATACAGGGGGAAAAACTGTTTTTT
CASRIQGEKLFF
>NA|TRBJ2-7|once|TRBV6-5
TGTGCCAGCAGTTTGAATCAGGTCCACGAGCAGTACTTC
CASSLNQVHEQYF
>NA|TRBJ1-3|NA|TRBV2
TGTGCCAGCAGAGTAGACATCTCGCGCTCTGGAAACACCATATATTTT
CASRVDISRSGNTIYF
>NA|TRBJ2-7|NA|TRBV10-3
TGTGCCACCTCGGAGCACTCCTACGAGCAGTACTTC
CATSEHSYEQYF
>NA|TRBJ2-5|NA|TRBV7-3
TGTGCCAGCAGCTTAATGGTCGGGGAGACCCAGTACTTC
CASSLMVGETQYF
>NA|TRBJ2-7|NA|TRBV18
TGTGCCAGCTCACCACCTTCGGTCACCTACGAGCAGTACTTC
CASSPPSVTYEQYF
>TRBD1|TRBJ2-3|NA|TRBV28
TGTGCCAGCAGTTTGGCCGTAAGGACAGGGGACATAGATACGCAGTATTTT
CASSLAVRTGDIDTQYF
>TRBD1|TRBJ1-5|NA|TRBV28
TGTGCCAGCAGTTCCCTGACAGGGGGAAGCAATCAGCCCCAGCATTTT
CASSSLTGGSNQPQHF
>TRBD1|TRBJ2-3|NA|TRBV27
TGTGCCAGCAGTTTATCCCCGGGACAGGGATGGGGCACAGATACGCAGTATTTT
CASSLSPGQGWGTDTQYF
>NA|TRBJ1-5|NA|TRBV18
TGTGCCAGCTCACCTATCGGGTTGGGCAATCAGCCCCAGCATTTT
CASSPIGLGNQPQHF
>TRBD2|TRBJ2-1|NA|TRBV12-5
TGTGCTAGTGGTTTGGCGACTAGCGGTCATGAGCAGTTCTTC
CASGLATSGHEQFF
>TRBD2|TRBJ2-7|NA|TRBV9
TGTGCCAGCAGCGTAGAAGGGACTAACCCCTACGAGCAGTACTTC
CASSVEGTNPYEQYF
>NA|TRBJ2-5|NA|TRBV19
TGTGCCAGTAGTGCGGGGACAGCGCCTGGAGAGACCCAGTACTTC
CASSAGTAPGETQYF
>TRBD1|TRBJ2-2|NA|TRBV5-6
TGTGCCAGCAGCTTGGGACAGGGGAAGGCCGGGGAGCTGTTTTTT
CASSLGQGKAGELFF
>TRBD1|TRBJ1-2|NA|TRBV6-4
TGTGCCAGCAGTGAAGCGGATGGGACAGGGGGCTATGGCTACACCTTC
CASSEADGTGGYGYTF
>NA|TRBJ1-2|NA|TRBV19
TGTGCCAGTATGACGGACCGGGGTTATGGCTACACCTTC
CASMTDRGYGYTF
>NA|TRBJ1-2|NA|TRBV19
TGTGCCAGTAGTCAGCCCCTAGAGGGAGGCTACACCTTC
CASSQPLEGGYTF
>NA|TRBJ1-2|NA|TRBV7-9
TGTGCCAGCAGCTTTCCCGGAGGGAACAACTATGGCTACACCTTC
CASSFPGGNNYGYTF
>TRBD1|TRBJ1-5|NA|TRBV28
TGTGCCAGCAGTGAGGGACAGGGTAGTCAGCCCCAGCATTTT
CASSEGQGSQPQHF
>TRBD2|TRBJ2-1|NA|TRBV4-3
TGCGCCAGCAGCCAACCCATAGCGGGGGCCGTCCACAATGAGCAGTTCTTC
CASSQPIAGAVHNEQFF
>NA|TRBJ2-1|NA|TRBV27
TGTGCCAGCAGTTCATACGGACTAACAGAGGAGAATGAGCAGTTCTTC
CASSSYGLTEENEQFF
>TRBD1|TRBJ2-1|NA|TRBV28
TGTGCCAGCAGTCCAACCGGGACAGGGGTCTATGAGCAGTTCTTC
CASSPTGTGVYEQFF
>TRBD1|TRBJ1-4|once|TRBV5-6
TGTGCCAGCAGCTTAATGACAGGGAGGAAACTGTTTTTT
CASSLMTGRKLFF
>TRBD2|TRBJ2-5|NA|TRBV28
TGTGCCAGCAGCTCAATACTAGCGGACTGGGAAGAGACCCAGTACTTC
CASSSILADWEETQYF
>NA|TRBJ2-7|NA|TRBV29-1
TGCAGCGTTGGGGCTACTCCCTACGAGCAGTACTTC
CSVGATPYEQYF
>NA|TRBJ2-7|NA|TRBV29-1
TGCAGCGTTGGGTCGGGAGAGGAGGGCGAGCAGTACTTC
CSVGSGEEGEQYF
>NA|TRBJ2-7|NA|TRBV18
TGTGCCAGCTCACCGGCAGCTAGCTCCTACGAGCAGTACTTC
CASSPAASSYEQYF